This T cell receptor (beta chain) came from a study of human T cells and chemical hapten exposure. Background on the study: Patch testing placed 0.01% DPC on the upper back, with readings at 6 days.

The CDR3 consists of 13 residues. Germline CDR1 is DFQATT and CDR2 is SNEGSKA (reference sequence). The V and J ends lost 6 bases and 7 bases respectively, with 13 bases between them. TCRdb independently ran MiXCR on the RACE reads; one entry per CDR3 protein. The table lists about 340,000 distinct CDR3 sequences, around 7% of them singletons. Time point noted: patch test 1, 2 weeks after DPC sensitization. The treatment denotes: therapeutic diphenylcyclopropenone sensitization with weekly scalp DPC. This sequence originates from a young woman with alopecia areata. Some clones in this sample may be carry-over from other donors' samples. This chain links TRBV20-1 with TRBJ1-6, with D perhaps TRBD1 (5 bases). The sequencing used whole blood, collected in connection with sensitization to the hapten diphenylcyclopropenone (DPC). The chain's CDR3 is CSAGDGLNSPLHF. The CDR3 bases are TGCAGTGCCGGGGACGGACTAAATTCACCCCTCCACTTT.